Listed below are T cell receptor beta chains from one sample, sequenced in a study of regulatory T cells in long-lasting Graves disease. TCRdb reprocessed the multiplex PCR reads with MiXCR, giving one entry per CDR3 protein. Of around 500,000 distinct CDR3 sequences listed, roughly 14% are singletons. This same sample was also taken into another study, of T cells in Graves' hyperthyroidism and ophthalmopathy.

The sample here was peripheral blood mononuclear cells (PBMCs), taken at new diagnosis, from a patient treated with antithyroid drugs. These receptors all stem from a man younger than 40 with Graves disease. Each CDR3 is given with its conserved first and last residue. The order of the fields is J gene, D gene, clone size, V gene, CDR3 protein, CDR3 DNA. D genes are given only for firm matches. Size tells how often a clone was seen (once, few, many) or the class of an expanded clone, and some rows leave it out.

j_gene: TRBJ2-1
d_gene: NA
abundance: NA
v_gene: TRBV27
CDR3aa: CASSLQVPQHEQFF
CDR3nt: TGTGCCAGCAGTCTCCAGGTTCCCCAGCATGAGCAGTTCTTC

j_gene: TRBJ1-5
d_gene: NA
abundance: NA
v_gene: TRBV6-2/TRBV6-3
CDR3aa: CASSAGQTIAQHF
CDR3nt: TGTGCCAGCAGTGCTGGACAGACTATTGCCCAGCATTTT

j_gene: TRBJ1-4
d_gene: TRBD1
abundance: NA
v_gene: TRBV10-3
CDR3aa: CATDPGQGSEKLFF
CDR3nt: TGTGCCACCGATCCGGGACAGGGGTCTGAAAAACTGTTTTTT

j_gene: TRBJ1-1
d_gene: TRBD1
abundance: NA
v_gene: TRBV20-1
CDR3aa: CSASQGAMTEAFF
CDR3nt: TGCAGTGCTTCCCAGGGGGCGATGACTGAAGCTTTCTTT

j_gene: TRBJ2-3
d_gene: NA
abundance: NA
v_gene: TRBV5-1
CDR3aa: CASSLGGRVSADTQYF
CDR3nt: TGCGCCAGCAGCTTGGGAGGGCGAGTGAGCGCAGATACGCAGTATTTT

j_gene: TRBJ2-3
d_gene: TRBD2
abundance: many
v_gene: TRBV2
CDR3aa: CASIRTSGRAADTQYF
CDR3nt: TGTGCCAGCATACGGACTAGCGGGAGGGCCGCAGATACGCAGTATTTT

j_gene: TRBJ2-7
d_gene: NA
abundance: many
v_gene: TRBV5-4
CDR3aa: CASSSSTGGAYEQYF
CDR3nt: NA

j_gene: TRBJ1-2
d_gene: NA
abundance: NA
v_gene: TRBV29-1
CDR3aa: CSVGWSSYGYTF
CDR3nt: TGCAGCGTTGGATGGAGCTCCTATGGCTACACCTTC

j_gene: TRBJ1-4
d_gene: NA
abundance: many
v_gene: TRBV5-1
CDR3aa: CASKAGNEKLFF
CDR3nt: TGCGCCAGCAAGGCCGGGAATGAAAAACTGTTTTTT

j_gene: TRBJ2-3
d_gene: NA
abundance: many
v_gene: TRBV20-1
CDR3aa: CSARVAGSTDTQYF
CDR3nt: TGCAGTGCTAGAGTGGCAGGTAGCACAGATACGCAGTATTTT

j_gene: TRBJ1-5
d_gene: NA
abundance: many
v_gene: TRBV2
CDR3aa: CASSETGHSNQPQHF
CDR3nt: TGTGCCAGCAGTGAGACAGGCCATAGCAATCAGCCCCAGCATTTT

j_gene: TRBJ2-5
d_gene: TRBD2
abundance: many
v_gene: TRBV29-1
CDR3aa: CSVEAGGKETQYF
CDR3nt: TGCAGCGTTGAAGCGGGAGGTAAAGAGACCCAGTACTTC

j_gene: TRBJ2-1
d_gene: NA
abundance: few
v_gene: TRBV5-1
CDR3aa: CASSLVVGVNEQFF
CDR3nt: TGCGCCAGCAGCTTGGTAGTGGGAGTCAATGAGCAGTTCTTC

j_gene: TRBJ2-1
d_gene: TRBD2
abundance: once
v_gene: TRBV12-5
CDR3aa: CASGLGRGEGLAGGPYEQFF
CDR3nt: TGTGCTAGTGGTTTGGGACGGGGCGAGGGACTAGCGGGAGGGCCCTATGAGCAGTTCTTC

j_gene: TRBJ2-2
d_gene: NA
abundance: many
v_gene: TRBV27
CDR3aa: CASSLFRELTGELFF
CDR3nt: TGTGCCAGCAGTCTGTTCCGGGAGTTGACCGGGGAGCTGTTTTTT

j_gene: TRBJ1-5
d_gene: TRBD1
abundance: NA
v_gene: TRBV28
CDR3aa: CASSSEGARSNQPQHF
CDR3nt: TGTGCCAGCAGTTCAGAGGGGGCGCGAAGCAATCAGCCCCAGCATTTT

j_gene: TRBJ2-1
d_gene: NA
abundance: many
v_gene: TRBV15
CDR3aa: CATSRVVLDNEQFF
CDR3nt: TGTGCCACCAGCAGAGTGGTCCTGGACAATGAGCAGTTCTTC